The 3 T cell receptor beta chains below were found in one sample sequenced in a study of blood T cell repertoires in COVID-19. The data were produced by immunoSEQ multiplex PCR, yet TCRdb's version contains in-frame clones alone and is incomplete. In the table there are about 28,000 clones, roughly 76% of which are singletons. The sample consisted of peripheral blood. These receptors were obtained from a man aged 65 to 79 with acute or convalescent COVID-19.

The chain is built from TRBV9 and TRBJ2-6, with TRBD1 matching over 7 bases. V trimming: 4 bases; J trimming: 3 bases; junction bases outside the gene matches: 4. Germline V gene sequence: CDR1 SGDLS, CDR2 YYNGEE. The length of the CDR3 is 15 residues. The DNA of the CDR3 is TGTGCCAGCAGCCCCCGACAGGGTGGGGCCAACGTCCTGACTTTC. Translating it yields CASSPRQGGANVLTF.

In DNA, the CDR3 is TGTGCCAGCACTAGCGGCCCAATGAGTAATCGGTTCTTC. It is translated as CASTSGPMSNRFF. V usage is TRBV11-1 and J usage is TRBJ2-1, with 7 bases lining up with TRBD2. The ends lost 7 bases at V and 15 bases at J; junction bases unmatched: 15. This CDR3 contains 13 residues. Germline V gene data show CDR1 as SGHAT and CDR2 as FQDESV (reference sequence).

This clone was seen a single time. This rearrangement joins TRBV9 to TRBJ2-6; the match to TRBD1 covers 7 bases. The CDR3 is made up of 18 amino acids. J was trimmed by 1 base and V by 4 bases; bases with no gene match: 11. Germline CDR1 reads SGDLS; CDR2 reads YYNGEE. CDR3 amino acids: CASSPREGAVSGANVLTF. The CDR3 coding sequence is TGTGCCAGCAGCCCCCGAGAGGGGGCGGTTTCTGGGGCCAACGTCCTGACTTTC.